This T cell receptor beta chain was identified in a study of blood T cell repertoires in COVID-19. Background on the study: The study drew acute and convalescent COVID-19 samples from the United States, Italy and Spain. T cells, B-cell-depleted T cells, or PBMCs provided the cDNA or gDNA that served as material.

The ends lost 1 base at V and 4 bases at J; junction bases unmatched: 6. The germline V gene has CDR1 SGDLS and CDR2 YYNGEE. The CDR3 is made up of 16 amino acids. Only in-frame clones appear in the TCRdb table, and some are missing; sequencing was by immunoSEQ multiplex PCR. The sample yields more than 150,000 clones, under 90% seen once. The receptor comes from a man in his thirties or forties with active or convalescent COVID-19. The sequenced sample consisted of peripheral blood. The chain couples TRBV9 to TRBJ1-2, with TRBD1 matching over 11 bases. This CDR3 reads CASSVSTGTGGYGYTF. CDR3 DNA: TGTGCCAGCAGCGTATCTACCGGGACAGGGGGCTATGGCTACACCTTC. Variable domain in full (rest from reference TRBV9 and TRBJ1-2): DSGVTQTPKHLITATGQRVTLRCSPRSGDLSVYWYQQSLDQGLQFLIQYYNGEERAKGNILERFSAQQFPDLHSELNLSSLELGDSALYFCASSVSTGTGGYGYTFGSGTRLTVV.